The entry that follows covers one T cell receptor beta chain sequence. This record belongs to a study of blood T cell repertoires in COVID-19. About the study: The United States, Italy and Spain provided the acute and convalescent COVID-19 samples. The analysed material was cDNA or gDNA that came from T cells, B-cell-depleted T cells, or PBMCs.

Per the study methods: Researchers report that nucleated cell counts were estimated from reference gene primer amplification. Data came from immunoSEQ multiplex PCR; TCRdb stores just in-frame clones and leaves some out. From that table come the V and J calls and clone size; the DNA was used to work out D and trimming. Here the sample spans about 120,000 clones, around 88% being singletons. This CDR3 is built from 13 residues. Germline V gene lookup returns CDR1 LNHDA and CDR2 SQIVND (reference sequence). Trimming took 8 bases from V and 6 from J; bases not matched to a gene: 4. The sample taken for sequencing was peripheral blood. The clonotype originates from a human donor with acute or convalescent COVID-19. The donor label of this sample is uncertain. V and J are TRBV19 and TRBJ2-1, with TRBD1 matching 10 bases. Written as DNA, the CDR3 is TGTGCCAGTGTAAGGACAGGGGGCAATGAGCAGTTCTTC. It encodes CASVRTGGNEQFF.